This entry lists 23 T cell receptor beta chains sequenced from one sample in a study of blood T cell repertoires in COVID-19. Profiling relied on immunoSEQ multiplex PCR, and the TCRdb table lists in-frame clones only, not all of them. The repertoire consists of over 300,000 clones, with more than 75% occurring once and the leading ten covering 1.6%. Material for sequencing was peripheral blood. The receptors were gathered from a woman in her fifties or sixties with acute or convalescent COVID-19.

The rearrangement uses TRBV7-8 and TRBJ1-5; D unresolved. In germline, CDR1 is SGHVS, CDR2 FQNEAQ. V gave up 5 bases and J gave up 5 bases, with 10 bases separating them. This CDR3 region has 13 residues. The CDR3 nucleotides read TGTGCCAGCAGCCCCGGGGTTCATCAGCCCCAGCATTTT. Residues: CASSPGVHQPQHF. Full variable domain (missing parts from reference TRBV7-8 and TRBJ1-5): GAGVSQSPRYKVAKRGQDVALRCDPISGHVSLFWYQQALGQGPEFLTYFQNEAQLDKSGLPSDRFFAERPEGSVSTLKIQRTQQEDSAVYLCASSPGVHQPQHFGDGTRLSIL.

The rearrangement joins TRBV24-1 to TRBJ1-1; TRBD1 agrees at 8 bases. The CDR3 has 12 amino acids. V shed 4 bases and J 11 bases; nucleotides not matched to a gene: 5. CDR1 is KGHDR and CDR2 is SFDVKD in the germline V gene. This chain's CDR3 is CATSDRGRKAFF. The DNA of the CDR3 is TGTGCCACCAGTGACAGGGGGCGCAAGGCTTTCTTT.

This chain connects TRBV11-1 to TRBJ2-7, with D maybe TRBD2 (5 bases). Trimming removed 3 bases from V and 2 bases from J, with 11 bases in between. Germline V gene data show CDR1 as SGHAT and CDR2 as FQDESV (reference sequence). This CDR3 comprises 14 residues. CDR3 sequence: CASSFGRATYEQYF. For the CDR3, the DNA is TGTGCCAGCAGCTTTGGGCGGGCTACCTACGAGCAGTACTTC.

The rearrangement uses TRBV4-2 and TRBJ1-2; no clear D. With 2 bases removed from V and 6 bases from J, the gap between germline ends came to 13 bases. There are 14 residues in the CDR3. From germline, CDR1 is LGHNA and CDR2 YNFKEQ. CDR3 DNA: TGTGCCAGCAGCCAAATAACAGCCCATAATGGCTACACCTTC. Amino acid sequence: CASSQITAHNGYTF.

The rearrangement links TRBV28 to TRBJ1-2, with 9 bases lining up with TRBD1. The V gene end was trimmed by 6 bases and the J gene end by 5 bases; junction bases not matched to a gene: 7. The CDR3 loop spans 14 amino acids. CDR1 and CDR2 (germline): MDHEN, SYDVKM. The CDR3 is CASSPTGGGYGYTF. The CDR3 DNA reads as TGTGCCAGCAGCCCGACAGGGGGTGGGTATGGCTACACCTTC.

The chain has TRBV6-2 or TRBV6-3 and TRBJ1-2; 9 positions match TRBD1. CDR1 is MNHEY, CDR2 SVGEGT, per germline. V dropped 6 bases and J dropped 4; count of bases not matched to a gene: 6. The CDR3 has 14 residues. CDR3 sequence: CASRYTGGSYGYTF. CDR3 nucleotides: TGTGCCAGCAGATACACAGGGGGCTCCTATGGCTACACCTTC.

DNA for the CDR3: TGTGCCACCAGCAGAGATGTCCCCACTAGTCCTAACACAGATACGCAGTATTTT. It codes for CATSRDVPTSPNTDTQYF. The chain joins TRBV15 to TRBJ2-3, with D tentatively TRBD2 (5 bases). The CDR3 is made up of 18 amino acids. The germline V gene has CDR1 LNHNV and CDR2 YYDKDF (reference sequence). The V end was cut by 0 bases, the J end by 2 bases, with 18 bases between.

The genes are TRBV27 and TRBJ1-5, with D hard to call. This CDR3 comprises 14 residues. Trimming removed 8 bases at V and 4 bases at J, with 15 bases between. Germline V gene data show CDR1 as MNHEY and CDR2 as SMNVEV (reference sequence). Written as DNA, the CDR3 is TGTGCCAGCTCACTGGGAGGGTGGAATCAGCCCCAGCATTTT. Its translation is CASSLGGWNQPQHF.

Regarding this clone: At one end the junction does not follow the germline gene, possibly because of a read error. The chain joins TRBV7-7 to TRBJ2-2, with a weak D call TRBD1 (6 bases). The CDR3 runs to 16 residues. From germline, CDR1 is SSHAT and CDR2 FNYEAQ (reference sequence). CDR3 sequence reads: CASSLYEGANTGELFF. The CDR3 region has the DNA TGTGCTAGCAGCCTCTACGAGGGGGCGAACACCGGGGAGCTGTTTTTT.

The rearrangement joins TRBV2 to TRBJ2-7; a possible D gene is TRBD2 (5 bases). The germline V and J ends were trimmed by 7 bases and 4 bases, with 17 bases remaining between them. This CDR3 spans 14 amino acids. From germline, CDR1 is SNHLY and CDR2 FYNNEI. CDR3 amino acids: CASTDGRRGYEQYF. The CDR3 coding sequence is TGTGCCAGCACAGACGGCAGAAGAGGGTACGAGCAGTACTTC.

The V call is TRBV7-2, the J call TRBJ2-3; D may be TRBD2 (5 bases). The length of the CDR3 is 13 residues. Germline CDR1 SGHTA, CDR2 FQGNSA. Trimming removed 0 bases at V and 11 bases at J, with 12 bases between. CDR3 residues: CASSLADLREQYF. The DNA of the CDR3 is TGTGCCAGCAGCTTAGCTGACCTACGGGAGCAGTATTTT.

This clone appeared a few times. The chain links TRBV28 to TRBJ1-1, with 7 positions matching TRBD1. Germline loops: CDR1 MDHEN, CDR2 SYDVKM. J was trimmed by 1 base and V by 4 bases; bases with no gene match: 0. The length of the CDR3 is 13 residues. Here the CDR3 reads CASSWTGNTEAFF. DNA for the CDR3: TGTGCCAGCAGTTGGACAGGGAACACTGAAGCTTTCTTT.

The CDR3 protein is CASSARGTDTQYF. CDR3 coding DNA: TGCGCCAGCAGCGCCCGGGGGACAGATACGCAGTATTTT. This chain uses TRBV4-3 with TRBJ2-3, with D possibly TRBD2 on 6 matching bases. CDR1 is LGHNA, CDR2 YSLEER, per germline. Deletions cut 5 bases from V and 3 bases from J, with 9 bases between. CDR3 length: 13 residues.

The chain combines TRBV4-2 with TRBJ2-2; D might be TRBD2 (5 bases). The CDR3 length is 15 residues. Trimming took 8 bases from V and 1 from J, leaving 14 bases between them. Per the germline V gene, CDR1 is LGHNA and CDR2 is YNFKEQ. CDR3 bases: TGTGCCAGCGAGAAAAGCGGCCAGAACACCGGGGAGCTGTTTTTT. It is translated as CASEKSGQNTGELFF.

This chain connects TRBV12-5 to TRBJ2-1, with TRBD2 matching 10 bases. With 0 bases clipped from V and 3 bases from J, the junction kept 5 bases outside the gene matches. Germline CDR1 LGHNT, CDR2 FRNRAP. There are 17 residues in the CDR3. The CDR3 DNA sequence: TGTGCTAGTGGTTTGGTACTTGTAGCGGGAGGCTACAATGAGCAGTTCTTC. Translated, it gives CASGLVLVAGGYNEQFF.

The gene calls are TRBV24-1 and TRBJ2-1, with a tentative D call TRBD1 (5 bases). Germline V gene data show CDR1 as KGHDR and CDR2 as SFDVKD. The V gene lost 3 bases and the J gene lost 5 bases, with 13 bases spanning the gap. The CDR3 sequence is 15 residues long. Here the CDR3 DNA reads TGTGCCACCAGTGATACGGCAGGGAAACACAATGAGCAGTTCTTC. Translated, it gives CATSDTAGKHNEQFF.

The gene calls are TRBV5-1 and TRBJ1-4, with D perhaps matching TRBD1 (6 bases). The germline gives CDR1 SGHRS, CDR2 YFSETQ. The CDR3 consists of 16 residues. V lost 6 bases and J lost 7, with 22 bases in between. The CDR3 spells CASTRNPGGAVEKLFF. The CDR3 coding sequence is TGCGCCAGCACCAGAAACCCCGGGGGGGCAGTTGAAAAACTGTTTTTT.

The chain has TRBV18 and TRBJ2-5; TRBD1 is a possible D gene (5 bases). This CDR3 has 15 residues. CDR1 and CDR2 from the germline V gene are KGHSH and LQKENI. Trimming stripped 3 bases from V and 2 bases from J, with 13 bases between. The CDR3 protein is CASSPGEGAQETQYF. CDR3 nucleotide sequence: TGTGCCAGCTCACCGGGCGAAGGGGCACAAGAGACCCAGTACTTC.

This rearrangement joins TRBV28 to TRBJ1-2; 11 positions match TRBD1. J gave up 6 bases and V 6 bases, and 6 bases lay outside the gene matches. CDR3 length: 14 amino acids. Germline V gene lookup returns CDR1 MDHEN and CDR2 SYDVKM. The CDR3 DNA sequence: TGTGCCAGCAGACCTACGGACAGGGGGCATGGCTACACCTTC. It yields the protein CASRPTDRGHGYTF.

This clone appeared a few times. This sequence joins TRBV5-1 and TRBJ2-5; 11 nucleotides line up with TRBD2. This CDR3 spans 17 amino acids. With V trimmed by 3 bases and J by 5 bases, 12 bases remained unmatched. Germline V gives CDR1 SGHRS, CDR2 YFSETQ. The DNA of the CDR3 is TGCGCCAGCAGCTGGGGACTAGCGGCACCGGCGCCCGAGACCCAGTACTTC. It yields the protein CASSWGLAAPAPETQYF.

CDR3 bases: TGTGCCAGCATGGGAAGGGGAGGGACTTCCCAGGAGACCCAGTACTTC. Translated, it gives CASMGRGGTSQETQYF. The chain couples TRBV6-6 to TRBJ2-5; 7 nucleotides align to TRBD2. The CDR3 covers 16 residues. With 7 bases clipped from V and 5 bases from J, the junction kept 16 bases outside the gene matches. CDR1 and CDR2 (germline): MNHNY, SVGAGI (reference sequence).

This chain joins TRBV19 and TRBJ1-5, with D uncertain. With 2 bases removed from V and 3 bases from J, the gap between germline ends came to 8 bases. The CDR3 has 14 amino acids. Per the germline V gene, CDR1 is LNHDA and CDR2 is SQIVND (reference sequence). Written as DNA, the CDR3 is TGTGCCAGTAGTATATATTCAGACAATCAGCCCCAGCATTTT. Protein: CASSIYSDNQPQHF.

V is TRBV7-2 and J is TRBJ1-2; D possibly corresponds to TRBD1 (6 bases). Trimming removed 1 base at V and 3 bases at J, with 9 bases between. CDR3 length equals 14 residues. Germline CDR1 SGHTA, CDR2 FQGNSA. CDR3 in DNA: TGTGCCAGCAGCTTAGACAGGGCTGACTATGGCTACACCTTC. It translates to CASSLDRADYGYTF.